Below are 18 T cell receptor beta chains sequenced from a single sample in a study of early T cells in non-severe SARS-CoV-2 infection. Using its own MiXCR run on the 5' RACE reads, TCRdb lists one record per CDR3 protein. The data hold tens of thousands of distinct CDR3 sequences, with 12% observed a single time. The specimen was whole blood. The receptors were gathered from an adult who was a healthcare worker with PCR-confirmed SARS-CoV-2 infection or an uninfected control (not recorded which).

The genes are TRBV7-9 and TRBJ2-1; D remains ambiguous. CDR1 SEHNR and CDR2 FQNEAQ come from the germline V gene (reference sequence). Trimming cost V 4 bases and J 10 bases, with 8 bases left between them. This CDR3 is 11 amino acids long. CDR3 in DNA: TGTGCCAGCAGCTACATCACCGAGCAGTTCTTC. As protein: CASSYITEQFF.

The chain links TRBV7-9 to TRBJ1-1; 8 nucleotides align to TRBD1. J lost 3 bases, V lost 4 bases, and 7 bases had no gene match. This CDR3 has 15 residues. Germline V CDR1 and CDR2: SEHNR, FQNEAQ (reference sequence). The CDR3 coding sequence is TGTGCCAGCAGCTACGGACAGGGCCAGGACACTGAAGCTTTCTTT. This codes for CASSYGQGQDTEAFF.

This clonotype was recorded a few times. This chain uses TRBV29-1 with TRBJ1-1; TRBD1 agrees at 9 bases. The CDR3 is 13 amino acids. Germline trimming cut 7 bases from V and 9 bases from J; bases unmatched to any gene: 12. From germline, CDR1 is SQVTM and CDR2 ANQGSEA. This CDR3 is CSGQRGQGKQAFF. The CDR3 DNA reads as TGCAGCGGCCAGCGGGGACAGGGTAAACAAGCTTTCTTT.

This clonotype came up a few times. The chain links TRBV3-1 to TRBJ2-3, with 7 bases matching TRBD2. V was clipped by 0 bases and J by 1 base; unmatched bases: 4. The CDR3 is made up of 16 amino acids. From germline, CDR1 is LGHDT and CDR2 YNNKEL (reference sequence). In DNA form, the CDR3 reads TGTGCCAGCAGCCAAGAACCGGGACTACGCACAGATACGCAGTATTTT. Translating it yields CASSQEPGLRTDTQYF.

This clonotype was detected many times. The chain links TRBV12-3 or TRBV12-4 to TRBJ1-2; D call uncertain. This CDR3 comprises 13 residues. Trimming removed 6 bases from V and 4 bases from J, with 12 bases in between. In DNA, the CDR3 is TGTGCCAGCAGGATTATTACTGGCTATGGCTACACCTTC. Translated, it gives CASRIITGYGYTF.

This clonotype showed up many times. V and J are TRBV19 and TRBJ2-6; 11 nucleotides match TRBD1. The CDR3 runs to 17 residues. Germline CDR1 reads LNHDA; CDR2 reads SQIVND (reference sequence). With V trimmed by 4 bases and J by 0 bases, 2 bases remained unmatched. The CDR3 sequence: CASSRDRGSSGANVLTF. Here the CDR3 DNA reads TGTGCCAGTAGTAGGGACAGGGGGAGCTCTGGGGCCAACGTCCTGACTTTC. The full variable domain, rest sourced from reference TRBV19 and TRBJ2-6, is DGGITQSPKYLFRKEGQNVTLSCEQNLNHDAMYWYRQDPGQGLRLIYYSQIVNDFQKGDIAEGYSVSREKKESFPLTVTSAQKNPTAFYLCASSRDRGSSGANVLTFGAGSRLTVL.

The rearrangement joins TRBV7-9 to TRBJ2-3; no reliable D call. The V gene lost 5 bases and the J gene lost 0 bases, with 6 bases spanning the gap. The CDR3 contains 13 residues. Germline assignment: CDR1 SEHNR and CDR2 FQNEAQ (reference sequence). DNA of the CDR3: TGTGCCAGCAGCCCCGAGAGCACAGATACGCAGTATTTT. Translating gives CASSPESTDTQYF.

The rearrangement links TRBV30 to TRBJ2-1, with D maybe TRBD2 (6 bases). The CDR3 is 14 residues long. Germline lookup yields CDR1 GTSNPN and CDR2 SVGIG (reference sequence). V shed 2 bases and J shed 7 bases, with 15 bases lying between them. Here the CDR3 reads CAWSPGRQKNEQFF. CDR3 sequence (DNA): TGTGCCTGGAGTCCAGGGAGGCAGAAGAATGAGCAGTTCTTC.

This clonotype was detected ten times or more. The rearrangement uses TRBV6-2 or TRBV6-3 and TRBJ2-1, with 14 nucleotides matching TRBD2. The J segment lost 8 bases and the V segment lost 6 bases, leaving 12 bases of the junction unmatched. The CDR3 consists of 17 residues. Germline V lookup: CDR1 MNHEY, CDR2 SVGEGT. CDR3 DNA: TGTGCCAGCAGGCCGGGACTAGCGGGGGTTGCCCCCGATGAGCAGTTCTTC. Its protein product is CASRPGLAGVAPDEQFF.

This clonotype was seen many times. This chain connects TRBV5-5 to TRBJ2-3, with D possibly TRBD1 on 5 matching bases. V shed 4 bases and J shed 1 base, with 13 bases lying between them. Germline values: CDR1 SGHKS, CDR2 YYEKEE (reference sequence). This CDR3 has 15 amino acids. The CDR3 here is CASSLVPTGTDTQYF. The CDR3 DNA reads TGTGCCAGCAGCCTGGTCCCGACAGGCACAGATACGCAGTATTTT.

This rearrangement joins TRBV12-3 or TRBV12-4 to TRBJ2-4; D is possibly TRBD1 or TRBD2 (5 bases each). This CDR3 has 14 residues. Trimming took off 3 bases at V and 9 bases at J, with 15 bases between the two ends. The CDR3 DNA sequence: TGTGCCAGCAGTTTCGGAAGAGGGGTCGGCATTCAGTACTTC. Translation gives CASSFGRGVGIQYF.

This clonotype has at least ten counts. Here the CDR3 reads CASRAGQVFANTGELFF. The CDR3 DNA reads TGTGCCAGCAGGGCGGGACAGGTCTTTGCGAACACCGGGGAGCTGTTTTTT. The genes are TRBV11-2 and TRBJ2-2, with 8 bases aligning to TRBD1. V was clipped by 6 bases and J by 0 bases; unmatched bases: 9. The CDR3 is made up of 17 amino acids. Per germline, CDR1 SGHAT and CDR2 FQNNGV.

The rearrangement links TRBV20-1 to TRBJ2-7, with D perhaps matching TRBD2 (6 bases). Germline loops: CDR1 DFQATT, CDR2 SNEGSKA (reference sequence). V was shortened by 2 bases and J by 3 bases, with 14 bases between the two germline ends. This CDR3 has 14 amino acids. This CDR3 is CSARPSGGYYEQYF. The CDR3 nucleotides read TGCAGTGCTAGACCCTCAGGAGGGTACTACGAGCAGTACTTC.

This clonotype came up a few times. V is TRBV5-1 and J is TRBJ1-5; D gene unclear. Germline values: CDR1 SGHRS, CDR2 YFSETQ. The CDR3 has 13 residues. Trimming cost V 4 bases and J 7 bases, with 12 bases left between them. The CDR3 sequence: CASSVSGLQPQHF. CDR3 coding DNA: TGCGCCAGCAGCGTCTCAGGCCTCCAGCCCCAGCATTTT.

Only a few counts were recorded for this clonotype. The rearrangement uses TRBV4-3 and TRBJ2-1; D is perhaps TRBD2 (7 bases). V dropped 4 bases and J dropped 10 bases, with 17 bases sitting between them. The CDR3 contains 14 residues. Germline V CDR1 and CDR2: LGHNA, YSLEER. CDR3 protein: CASSRGGGLREQFF. The CDR3 DNA reads TGCGCCAGCAGCCGGGGCGGGGGCCTCAGGGAGCAGTTCTTC.

V is TRBV14 and J is TRBJ1-4; a weak D match, TRBD1 (6 bases). The CDR3 consists of 15 residues. V lost 0 bases to trimming and J lost 6 bases, with 11 bases between them. From germline, CDR1 is SGHDN and CDR2 FVKESK. The CDR3 DNA reads as TGTGCCAGCAGCCAAGATGGGGGGGCTTATGAAAAACTGTTTTTT. This codes for CASSQDGGAYEKLFF.

This chain joins TRBV30 and TRBJ1-1, with TRBD1 matching over 7 bases. Trimming took 6 bases from V and 6 from J; bases not matched to a gene: 7. This CDR3 is 12 amino acids long. Per the germline V gene, CDR1 is GTSNPN and CDR2 is SVGIG (reference sequence). The CDR3: CACQSQGAEAFF. The CDR3 nucleotides are TGTGCCTGCCAAAGCCAGGGGGCTGAAGCTTTCTTT.

This clonotype was recorded many times. J is TRBJ2-1 and V is TRBV29-1; D is uncertain. The CDR3 is 17 residues long. Germline CDR1 is SQVTM and CDR2 is ANQGSEA. Trimming removed 5 bases at V and 0 bases at J, with 20 bases between. CDR3 in DNA: TGCAGCGTTAGCCGGTTCCCCGGTCCGAGCTCCTACAATGAGCAGTTCTTC. As protein: CSVSRFPGPSSYNEQFF.